The 27 T cell receptor beta chains listed next were all sequenced from one sample in a study of identical twins. In TCRdb, the 5' RACE reads were re-called with MiXCR into one record per CDR3 protein. The sample has 510,000 or so distinct CDR3 sequences, roughly 15% seen once. This same sample was also part of a study on yellow fever vaccine responses in identical twins.

The sample was CD4+ T cells sorted from blood. Receptors were obtained from a woman under 30 in good health.

The chain recombines TRBV18 with TRBJ2-1; D gene unclear. Germline V gene lookup returns CDR1 KGHSH and CDR2 LQKENI. V lost 0 bases, J lost 7 bases, and 16 bases lay in between. The CDR3 is 16 residues long. CDR3 in amino acids: CASSPPGPLVRNEQFF. The CDR3 DNA sequence: TGTGCCAGCTCACCACCTGGGCCCCTGGTCAGGAATGAGCAGTTCTTC.

J is TRBJ2-3 and V is TRBV11-2; D perhaps matches TRBD2 (6 bases). Germline V gives CDR1 SGHAT, CDR2 FQNNGV. The CDR3 has 15 amino acids. Trimming removed 5 bases at V and 6 bases at J, with 18 bases between. The CDR3 bases are TGTGCCAGCAGCCCAGTGGTAGCCCGGGGGGATACGCAGTATTTT. Translating it yields CASSPVVARGDTQYF.

The chain combines TRBV6-1 with TRBJ1-1; D uncertain. V was trimmed by 5 bases and J by 7 bases, leaving 14 bases between them. The CDR3 is made up of 13 amino acids. CDR1 and CDR2 (germline): MNHNS, SASEGT. The CDR3 sequence: CASSPWMGGEAFF. DNA for the CDR3: TGTGCCAGCAGTCCTTGGATGGGAGGTGAAGCTTTCTTT.

The genes are TRBV20-1 and TRBJ2-2; TRBD2 might be the D (6 bases). Germline V gene sequence: CDR1 DFQATT, CDR2 SNEGSKA (reference sequence). The CDR3 has 15 amino acids. Trimming took 5 bases from V and 4 from J, leaving 17 bases between them. CDR3 protein: CSAGGGLGITGELFF. CDR3 in DNA: TGCAGTGCTGGTGGAGGGCTGGGTATCACCGGGGAGCTGTTTTTT.

The CDR3 loop reads CASSRQGATYEQYV. DNA for the CDR3: TGCGCCAGCAGCCGCCAGGGGGCGACCTACGAGCAGTACGTC. The genes are TRBV4-1 and TRBJ2-7; 8 bases align to TRBD1. There are 14 residues in the CDR3. Germline CDR1 and CDR2: MGHRA and YSYEKL. With 4 bases clipped from V and 2 bases from J, the junction kept 4 bases outside the gene matches.

The CDR3: CASPMLAGAPSGGDTQYF. The CDR3 DNA follows: TGCGCCAGCCCGATGCTAGCGGGGGCCCCCTCCGGGGGAGATACGCAGTATTTT. The chain employs TRBV10-1 and TRBJ2-3; TRBD2 agrees at 10 bases. V gave up 8 bases and J gave up 5 bases; unmatched junction bases: 19. The CDR3 length is 18 residues. Germline values: CDR1 WNHNN, CDR2 SYGVQD (reference sequence).

This clonotype has more than one count but fewer than ten. This sequence joins TRBV2 and TRBJ2-3, with D unresolved. The CDR3 covers 16 residues. The germline CDR1 and CDR2 sequences are SNHLY and FYNNEI. Trimming took off 4 bases at V and 1 base at J, with 15 bases between the two ends. CDR3 nucleotides: TGTGCCAGCAGTGGAGACCAAGGCCGTGGCACAGATACGCAGTATTTT. Its protein product is CASSGDQGRGTDTQYF.

This clonotype was detected a few times. The chain couples TRBV6-1 to TRBJ1-1, with D maybe TRBD1 (5 bases). Germline V gene data show CDR1 as MNHNS and CDR2 as SASEGT. The V end lost 6 bases, the J end lost 1 base, and 12 bases lay between the germline ends. The CDR3 runs 14 residues. CDR3 sequence (DNA): TGTGCCAGCAGCTCCGGGGCCCAGAACACTGAAGCTTTCTTT. Translating it yields CASSSGAQNTEAFF.

This clonotype was seen more than once but under ten times. This chain uses TRBV7-2 with TRBJ2-1, with D uncertain. The CDR3 is 13 residues long. CDR1 is SGHTA, CDR2 FQGNSA, per germline. The V and J ends lost 5 bases and 10 bases respectively, with 15 bases between them. This CDR3 reads CASSAHASTEQFF. CDR3 in DNA: TGTGCCAGCAGCGCCCACGCCTCAACGGAGCAGTTCTTC.

The CDR3 DNA follows: TGTGCCAGCAGCAAAGCTGGCGTGGTCAGAAATGAGCAGTTCTTC. Its translation: CASSKAGVVRNEQFF. V usage is TRBV3-1 and J usage is TRBJ2-1; no clear D gene. Germline V lookup: CDR1 LGHDT, CDR2 YNNKEL (reference sequence). This CDR3 contains 15 residues. With 5 bases removed from V and 7 bases from J, the gap between germline ends came to 18 bases.

The V call is TRBV3-1, the J call TRBJ2-5, with 9 bases lining up with TRBD2. The CDR3 covers 18 residues. Germline V gene sequence: CDR1 LGHDT, CDR2 YNNKEL (reference sequence). V was clipped by 0 bases and J by 5 bases; unmatched bases: 13. The CDR3 DNA follows: TGTGCCAGCAGCCAAGATCTCAGGGCTAGCGGGGTTGGGGAGACCCAGTACTTC. Translating it yields CASSQDLRASGVGETQYF.

This clonotype was detected a few times. The chain recombines TRBV20-1 with TRBJ2-1; 8 positions agree with TRBD2. V shed 6 bases, J shed 6 bases, and the junction held 10 bases outside the gene matches. The CDR3 consists of 14 residues. The V gene's germline CDR1 is DFQATT and CDR2 SNEGSKA (reference sequence). Here the CDR3 DNA reads TGCAGTGCCCCCGGGACTAGAGGATTCAATGAGCAGTTCTTC. It is translated as CSAPGTRGFNEQFF.

This clonotype was seen a few times. The V and J genes are TRBV12-3 or TRBV12-4 and TRBJ2-5; 7 nucleotides match TRBD2. This CDR3 is built from 16 residues. Trimming removed 6 bases from V and 5 bases from J; junction bases left unmatched: 15. The CDR3 coding sequence is TGTGCCAGCAGAGAGGGAGGGCCCTCTTCAACCGAGACCCAGTACTTC. Translation gives CASREGGPSSTETQYF.

This chain links TRBV7-3 with TRBJ2-3; a possible D gene is TRBD1 (6 bases). The V gene's germline CDR1 is SGHTA and CDR2 FQGTGA. Between the trimmed V and J ends, which lost 4 bases and 2 bases, there was a span of 10 bases. The CDR3 has 14 residues. CDR3 sequence reads: CASSSQGITDTQYF. CDR3 bases: TGTGCCAGCAGCTCCCAGGGGATCACAGATACGCAGTATTTT.

The chain is built from TRBV7-9 and TRBJ1-2; no reliable D call. The CDR3 is 13 residues long. V lost 6 bases to trimming and J lost 6 bases, with 14 bases between them. CDR1 and CDR2 (germline): SEHNR, FQNEAQ (reference sequence). CDR3 in DNA: TGTGCCAGCAGTTACCGATGGGAAGATGGCTACACCTTC. Translation gives CASSYRWEDGYTF.

This clonotype was observed a few times. The V call is TRBV28, the J call TRBJ2-1; 11 bases fit TRBD2. The ends lost 3 bases at V and 3 bases at J; junction bases unmatched: 4. Germline V gene lookup returns CDR1 MDHEN and CDR2 SYDVKM. The CDR3 runs to 16 residues. The CDR3 DNA is TGTGCCAGCAGTTTTGGACTAGCGGGTTACTACAATGAGCAGTTCTTC. Its protein is CASSFGLAGYYNEQFF.

This clonotype was seen only a few times. The chain joins TRBV5-1 to TRBJ2-5; D is perhaps TRBD1 or TRBD2 (5 bases each). The CDR3 totals 15 residues. Trimming removed 4 bases at V and 5 bases at J, with 18 bases between. The germline V gene has CDR1 SGHRS and CDR2 YFSETQ. CDR3 sequence reads: CASSLRGAAFETQYF. CDR3 DNA: TGCGCCAGCAGCCTTCGAGGGGCAGCCTTCGAGACCCAGTACTTC.

This clonotype was observed a few times. The chain links TRBV12-3 or TRBV12-4 to TRBJ1-1; no reliable D call. The CDR3 extends over 10 amino acids. Trimming cost V 7 bases and J 2 bases, with 2 bases left between them. CDR3 loop: CASTNTEAFF. In DNA form, the CDR3 reads TGTGCCAGCACTAACACTGAAGCTTTCTTT.

This clonotype was seen a handful of times. This rearrangement joins TRBV6-5 to TRBJ2-7, with TRBD1 matching over 8 bases. The CDR3 loop spans 14 amino acids. The V segment lost 2 bases and the J segment 3 bases; nucleotides outside the gene matches: 3. Germline V gene lookup returns CDR1 MNHEY and CDR2 SVGAGI. The CDR3 region is CASSYRTGNYEQYF. Here the CDR3 DNA reads TGTGCCAGCAGTTACAGGACAGGGAACTACGAGCAGTACTTC.

CDR3 nucleotides: TGCAGTGCTTCGCGGACAGGGGACTACAATGAGCAGTTCTTC. Protein: CSASRTGDYNEQFF. V gene TRBV20-1 combines with J gene TRBJ2-1, with 9 bases that match TRBD1. Trimming at V came to 5 bases and at J to 3 bases, leaving 5 bases not matched to a gene. The CDR3 runs 14 residues. Germline values: CDR1 DFQATT, CDR2 SNEGSKA (reference sequence).

The chain combines TRBV29-1 with TRBJ1-2; D is unclear. Germline V lookup: CDR1 SQVTM, CDR2 ANQGSEA. The V end lost 7 bases, the J end lost 6 bases, and 12 bases lay between the germline ends. The CDR3 extends over 11 amino acids. The chain's CDR3 is CSGTRENGYTF. DNA for the CDR3: TGCAGCGGGACGAGAGAGAATGGCTACACCTTC. Full variable domain (missing parts from reference TRBV29-1 and TRBJ1-2): SAVISQKPSRDICQRGTSLTIQCQVDSQVTMMFWYRQQPGQSLTLIATANQGSEATYESGFVIDKFPISRPNLTFSTLTVSNMSPEDSSIYLCSGTRENGYTFGSGTRLTVV.

V is TRBV24-1 and J is TRBJ2-6; no definite D call. CDR1 is KGHDR and CDR2 is SFDVKD in the germline V gene. The CDR3 consists of 14 residues. Trimming left V 2 bases short and J 1 base short, with 2 bases between. In DNA, the CDR3 is TGTGCCACCAGTGATTCGTCTGGGGCCAACGTCCTGACTTTC. It translates to CATSDSSGANVLTF.

This clonotype was picked up a small number of times. The chain uses TRBV10-3 and TRBJ2-1, with TRBD2 matching 12 bases. V trimming: 7 bases; J trimming: 4 bases; junction bases outside the gene matches: 5. Germline values: CDR1 ENHRY, CDR2 SYGVKD. This CDR3 has 15 amino acids. For the CDR3, the DNA is TGTGCCATCAAAGTAGGGACTAGCGGGTACAATGAGCAGTTCTTC. This codes for CAIKVGTSGYNEQFF.

J is TRBJ2-3 and V is TRBV7-2; the D gene is possibly TRBD1 (6 bases). The CDR3 contains 13 residues. Trimming took off 3 bases at V and 7 bases at J, with 11 bases between the two ends. Germline CDR1 SGHTA, CDR2 FQGNSA. This CDR3 reads CASSFLQGNTQYF. In nucleotides, the CDR3 is TGTGCCAGCAGCTTCCTACAGGGAAATACGCAGTATTTT.

A few counts support this clonotype. The rearrangement joins TRBV11-1 to TRBJ2-1, with no clear D. Germline values: CDR1 SGHAT, CDR2 FQDESV (reference sequence). The CDR3 contains 14 residues. Between the trimmed V and J ends, which lost 0 bases and 8 bases, there was a span of 11 bases. CDR3 region: CASSLAHAVYEQFF. CDR3 DNA: TGTGCCAGCAGCTTAGCACACGCCGTTTATGAGCAGTTCTTC.

This clonotype appeared a few times. The chain uses TRBV12-3 or TRBV12-4 and TRBJ2-1, with 7 bases fitting TRBD1. There are 16 residues in the CDR3. After removal of 7 bases from V and 4 bases from J, the junction contained 13 bases not matched to a gene. CDR3 protein: CASTTTSGQLYNEQFF. CDR3 in DNA: TGTGCCAGCACCACGACCTCGGGACAGCTATACAATGAGCAGTTCTTC.

The V call is TRBV20-1, the J call TRBJ1-5; 7 bases are a match to TRBD1. CDR3 length: 15 residues. J gave up 7 bases and V 0 bases, and 9 bases lay outside the gene matches. CDR1 is DFQATT and CDR2 is SNEGSKA in the germline V gene (reference sequence). CDR3: CSARDVRGQGQPQHF. As DNA, the CDR3 is TGCAGTGCTAGAGATGTGAGGGGGCAGGGGCAGCCCCAGCATTTT.